One T cell receptor (beta chain) is described in this entry. The sample comes from a study of blood T cells in healthy people across ages. Total RNA, at least 5 micrograms per sample, came from PBMCs. Germline CDR1 and CDR2: DFQATT and SNEGSKA (reference sequence). The CDR3 spans 16 residues. The junction had 6 bases not matched to a gene; V was cut back by 3 bases and J by 4 bases. Primed by a sample-barcoded 5' primer and a J-beta primer mix, a second PCR proceeded for 7 to 11 cycles. Via MiXCR, TCRdb re-called the 5' RACE reads, giving one row per CDR3 protein. The repertoire holds about 680,000 distinct CDR3 sequences, with 49% as singletons.

This clonotype was sampled from a woman between 55 and 75 years old in good health. This chain links TRBV20-1 with TRBJ2-1; TRBD2 matches at 13 bases. Source material: blood. Here the CDR3 reads CSARGLAGKIYNEQFF. CDR3 nucleotide sequence: TGCAGTGCTAGGGGACTAGCGGGGAAGATTTACAATGAGCAGTTCTTC.